This T cell receptor (beta chain) was obtained from a study of early T cells in non-severe SARS-CoV-2 infection. Study-level points and caveats: Matching with VDJdb favored anti-spike CD8 responses (missing private and CD4 specificities).

Germline V lookup: CDR1 SGHNT, CDR2 YENEEA. The CDR3 spans 14 residues. J gave up 4 bases and V 3 bases, and 4 bases lay outside the gene matches. Only a few counts were recorded for this clonotype. Its antigen is still unknown. Unique molecular identifiers were attached to individual cDNA molecules. TCRdb re-derived calls from the 5' RACE reads in MiXCR, one entry per CDR3 protein. Of under 85,000 distinct CDR3 sequences in the sample, approximately 13% were seen once. This chain joins TRBV11-3 and TRBJ2-3; the match to TRBD1 covers 7 bases. Sequencing was performed on whole blood. This clonotype was obtained from an adult who was a healthcare worker with PCR-confirmed SARS-CoV-2 infection or an uninfected control (not recorded which). The CDR3 loop reads CASSFRQGADTQYF. The CDR3 coding sequence is TGTGCCAGCAGCTTCAGACAGGGCGCAGATACGCAGTATTTT.